The next 26 T cell receptor beta chains were all read from a single sample in a study of cytomegalovirus exposure and HLA in healthy donors. Libraries were prepared by immunoSEQ multiplex PCR; TCRdb keeps only in-frame clonotypes and omits some of them. The data hold roughly 120,000 clones, with around 88% observed a single time. Sequenced material: PBMCs. The receptors here all came from a young man in good health and CMV-seronegative.

This chain uses TRBV21-1 with TRBJ1-6; the table's D call, TRBD1, has no DNA check behind it. TRBV21-1 is noted as a pseudogene. The length of the CDR3 is 19 residues. CDR3 in amino acids: CASSKAGHQLGGYNSPLHF. The CDR3 DNA reads as TGTGCCAGCAGCAAAGCAGGACACCAGCTGGGCGGATATAATTCACCCCTCCACTTT.

Only one count was recorded for this clone. The chain is built from TRBV10-3 and TRBJ2-5; weak D call: TRBD1 (5 bases). The germline V gene encodes CDR1 ENHRY and CDR2 SYGVKD. This CDR3 has 14 amino acids. Trimming pared 3 bases from V and 2 bases from J, leaving 10 bases between. The CDR3: CAISDFQGQETQYF. CDR3 nucleotides: TGTGCCATCAGTGATTTTCAGGGACAAGAGACCCAGTACTTC.

The chain carries TRBV5-1 and TRBJ1-1, with unresolved D. Trimming removed 3 bases at V and 1 base at J, with 13 bases between. The CDR3 consists of 15 residues. CDR1 is SGHRS, CDR2 YFSETQ, per germline. This CDR3 is CASSSIRQTNTEAFF. The CDR3 bases are TGCGCCAGCAGCTCGATTCGACAAACGAACACTGAAGCTTTCTTT.

The chain employs TRBV5-1 and TRBJ2-1; D remains ambiguous. CDR3 size: 11 residues. V was pared by 4 bases and J by 9 bases, with 8 bases between. Germline V gene data show CDR1 as SGHRS and CDR2 as YFSETQ. The DNA for the CDR3 is TGCGCCAGCAGCCTATTGAGTGAGCAGTTCTTC. Its protein product is CASSLLSEQFF. Full variable domain (rest looked up from reference TRBV5-1 and TRBJ2-1): KAGVTQTPRYLIKTRGQQVTLSCSPISGHRSVSWYQQTPGQGLQFLFEYFSETQRNKGNFPGRFSGRQFSNSRSEMNVSTLELGDSALYLCASSLLSEQFFGPGTRLTVL.

V is TRBV5-1 and J is TRBJ2-3; 7 bases are shared with TRBD1. CDR3 size: 14 residues. Germline CDR1 is SGHRS and CDR2 is YFSETQ. V trimming: 6 bases; J trimming: 0 bases; junction bases outside the gene matches: 4. The CDR3 protein is CASNTGASTDTQYF. The CDR3 nucleotides are TGCGCCAGCAATACAGGGGCCAGCACAGATACGCAGTATTTT.

V usage is TRBV28 and J usage is TRBJ1-2, with D unclear. The CDR3 loop spans 15 amino acids. CDR1 and CDR2 from the germline V gene are MDHEN and SYDVKM. The V and J ends lost 6 bases and 1 base respectively, with 15 bases between them. This chain's CDR3 is CASSLVQRSNYGYTF. CDR3 in DNA: TGTGCCAGCAGCCTAGTTCAGAGAAGTAACTATGGCTACACCTTC.

The rearrangement joins TRBV28 to TRBJ1-3; weak D call: TRBD1 (5 bases). The germline CDR1 and CDR2 sequences are MDHEN and SYDVKM. With 4 bases removed from V and 4 bases from J, the gap between germline ends came to 14 bases. The CDR3 loop spans 15 amino acids. CDR3 nucleotide sequence: TGTGCCAGCAGTTCCCCAGCCAAGGGGGGAAACACCATATATTTT. The encoded protein is CASSSPAKGGNTIYF.

The J gene is TRBJ2-1, the V gene TRBV2; tentative D call: TRBD2 (6 bases). The CDR3 covers 14 residues. V lost 5 bases and J 3 bases, leaving 11 bases between the germline ends. CDR1 SNHLY and CDR2 FYNNEI come from the germline V gene. CDR3 residues: CASSLNSGYNEQFF. The CDR3 DNA follows: TGTGCCAGCAGTCTTAATAGCGGCTACAATGAGCAGTTCTTC.

V is TRBV6-1 and J is TRBJ2-5, with D possibly matching TRBD2 (5 bases). The V gene lost 0 bases and the J gene lost 5 bases, with 16 bases spanning the gap. The CDR3 totals 16 residues. Germline CDR1 is MNHNS and CDR2 is SASEGT. Here the CDR3 reads CASSEAPGTSGETQYF. The CDR3 region has the DNA TGTGCCAGCAGTGAAGCACCCGGTACCTCGGGGGAGACCCAGTACTTC.

This clone showed up just once. The chain has TRBV12-5 and TRBJ2-3; TRBD1 matches 8 bases. This CDR3 is 16 amino acids long. Germline CDR1 reads LGHNT; CDR2 reads FRNRAP. The V and J ends lost 8 bases and 1 base, in that order; junction bases with no gene match: 11. The CDR3 here is CASTPRTGQGTDTQYF. DNA of the CDR3: TGTGCTAGTACCCCGAGGACGGGACAGGGCACAGATACGCAGTATTTT.

This clone was seen only once. CDR3: CARSRGGRTSGLSYEQYF. CDR3 nucleotides: TGTGCCAGAAGCCGCGGTGGGAGAACTAGCGGGTTATCCTACGAGCAGTACTTC. The rearrangement joins TRBV5-3 to TRBJ2-7, with 9 bases lining up with TRBD2. TRBV5-3 is designated an ORF whose function remains uncertain. Trimming removed 4 bases from V and 1 base from J; junction bases left unmatched: 15. CDR3 size: 18 residues.

The chain couples TRBV10-3 to TRBJ2-3; D is unclear. This CDR3 region has 14 residues. Germline CDR1 ENHRY, CDR2 SYGVKD. Trimming removed 4 bases from V and 2 bases from J, with 10 bases in between. CDR3 DNA: TGTGCCATCAGTGGGTGGTGGGCCACAGATACGCAGTATTTT. It codes for CAISGWWATDTQYF.

The chain links TRBV6-5 to TRBJ1-2; possible D gene TRBD1, 5 bases. V was shortened by 0 bases and J by 8 bases, with 16 bases between the two germline ends. CDR1 is MNHEY, CDR2 SVGAGI, per germline. The CDR3 has 15 amino acids. CDR3: CASSYSKTGTLGYTF. DNA of the CDR3: TGTGCCAGCAGTTACTCGAAAACAGGAACTCTCGGCTACACCTTC.

This chain uses TRBV15 with TRBJ1-2, with 8 bases that match TRBD1. V lost 1 base and J lost 4; bases outside the gene matches: 2. CDR3 size: 14 residues. Germline CDR1 reads LNHNV; CDR2 reads YYDKDF (reference sequence). DNA for the CDR3: TGTGCCACCAGCAGAGCCGGGACAGGCTATGGCTACACCTTC. This translates into CATSRAGTGYGYTF.

The chain couples TRBV6-1 to TRBJ2-3; D is unresolved. CDR1 MNHNS and CDR2 SASEGT come from the germline V gene. The CDR3 totals 14 residues. V was pared by 7 bases and J by 6 bases, with 17 bases between. The CDR3 region is CASMSRGSEDTQYF. The CDR3 bases are TGTGCCAGCATGTCTCGTGGTTCCGAGGATACGCAGTATTTT.

The chain joins TRBV2 to TRBJ1-1; no definite D call. This CDR3 has 13 residues. Germline CDR1 SNHLY, CDR2 FYNNEI. Trimming shortened V by 7 bases and J by 2 bases, and 11 bases separated the two germline ends. The CDR3 loop is CASKTRGNTEAFF. DNA for the CDR3: TGTGCCAGCAAAACCCGGGGAAACACTGAAGCTTTCTTT.

The chain employs TRBV28 and TRBJ2-7; 11 bases are a match to TRBD1. CDR1 is MDHEN and CDR2 is SYDVKM in the germline V gene. Losses at the gene ends were 4 bases for V and 3 bases for J; bases not matched to a gene: 8. There are 16 residues in the CDR3. The CDR3 coding sequence is TGTGCCAGCAGTTCCTCCCGGGGGACAGGGGGCTACGAGCAGTACTTC. Translated, it gives CASSSSRGTGGYEQYF.

This rearrangement joins TRBV28 to TRBJ2-2; D is perhaps TRBD2 (6 bases). V lost 5 bases, J lost 6 bases, and 16 bases lay in between. From germline, CDR1 is MDHEN and CDR2 SYDVKM. The CDR3 runs 15 residues. Here the CDR3 DNA reads TGTGCCAGCAGTACCTCGGGGCGGGGTCCCGGGGAGCTGTTTTTT. This gives the protein CASSTSGRGPGELFF.

The chain couples TRBV11-2 to TRBJ2-7, with D unresolved. The CDR3 totals 13 residues. Germline loops: CDR1 SGHAT, CDR2 FQNNGV. V was clipped by 1 base and J by 4 bases, with 8 bases between them. In DNA, the CDR3 is TGTGCCAGCAGCTTAGTAGAGTCTTACGAGCAGTACTTC. Translated, it gives CASSLVESYEQYF.

The gene calls are TRBV5-8 and TRBJ2-2, with 8 bases lining up with TRBD2. Germline CDR1 and CDR2: SGHTS and YDEGEE. This CDR3 has 18 amino acids. V dropped 1 base and J dropped 1; count of bases not matched to a gene: 9. This CDR3 is CASSLWWAGGWNTGELFF. As DNA, the CDR3 is TGTGCCAGCAGCTTGTGGTGGGCGGGAGGTTGGAACACCGGGGAGCTGTTTTTT. Drawing the rest from reference TRBV5-8 and TRBJ2-2, the complete variable domain is EAGVTQSPTHLIKTRGQQATLRCSPISGHTSVYWYQQALGLGLQFLLWYDEGEERNRGNFPPRFSGRQFPNYSSELNVNALELEDSALYLCASSLWWAGGWNTGELFFGEGSRLTVL.

This rearrangement joins TRBV6-1 to TRBJ2-5; tentative D call: TRBD2 (6 bases). This CDR3 is 13 amino acids long. Germline CDR1 reads MNHNS; CDR2 reads SASEGT. The V and J ends lost 5 bases and 5 bases respectively, with 12 bases between them. The CDR3 region is CASSPGVVETQYF. The CDR3 region has the DNA TGTGCCAGCAGTCCGGGGGTCGTGGAGACCCAGTACTTC.

The chain carries TRBV19 and TRBJ2-7, with a weak D call TRBD2 (5 bases). Germline loops: CDR1 LNHDA, CDR2 SQIVND (reference sequence). The CDR3 extends over 15 amino acids. V was pared by 2 bases and J by 2 bases, with 13 bases between. The CDR3 sequence is CASSIWPRGAYEQYF. DNA of the CDR3: TGTGCCAGTAGTATATGGCCCCGGGGTGCCTACGAGCAGTACTTC. Together with reference TRBV19 and TRBJ2-7, the CDR3 gives the full variable domain: DGGITQSPKYLFRKEGQNVTLSCEQNLNHDAMYWYRQDPGQGLRLIYYSQIVNDFQKGDIAEGYSVSREKKESFPLTVTSAQKNPTAFYLCASSIWPRGAYEQYFGPGTRLTVT.

The rearrangement joins TRBV28 to TRBJ2-7, with D unclear. The CDR3 totals 14 residues. CDR1 and CDR2 from the germline V gene are MDHEN and SYDVKM. Trimming left V 5 bases short and J 4 bases short, with 15 bases between. CDR3 protein: CASSLPPRRYEQYF. CDR3 sequence (DNA): TGTGCCAGCAGTCTACCCCCTAGAAGATACGAGCAGTACTTC.

J is TRBJ2-5 and V is TRBV6-5; TRBD2 might be the D (5 bases). Germline values: CDR1 MNHEY, CDR2 SVGAGI. CDR3 length equals 15 residues. V lost 0 bases and J 4 bases, leaving 12 bases between the germline ends. DNA of the CDR3: TGTGCCAGCAGTTACTCGCCTAGCCGGGTAGAGACCCAGTACTTC. Its protein product is CASSYSPSRVETQYF.

The J gene is TRBJ1-5, the V gene TRBV19; 8 nucleotides align to TRBD1. CDR1 and CDR2 (germline): LNHDA, SQIVND (reference sequence). Trimming cost V 8 bases and J 4 bases; bases outside gene matches: 13. There are 16 residues in the CDR3. The CDR3 loop reads CASGPGDRLPNQPQHF. For the CDR3, the DNA is TGTGCCAGTGGGCCTGGGGACAGGCTCCCAAATCAGCCCCAGCATTTT.

J is TRBJ2-7 and V is TRBV6-5, with a tentative D call TRBD2 (5 bases). Germline V gene lookup returns CDR1 MNHEY and CDR2 SVGAGI. This CDR3 has 14 residues. Trimming removed 5 bases at V and 1 base at J, with 12 bases between. CDR3 amino acids: CASSIGIGSYEQYF. CDR3 DNA: TGTGCCAGCAGTATCGGGATTGGATCCTACGAGCAGTACTTC.